A single sample gave rise to the 13 T cell receptor beta chains below, sequenced in a study of T cell responses to AZD1222 COVID-19 vaccine. TCRdb keeps only in-frame clones here, not all; method: immunoSEQ multiplex PCR. This sample has around 99,000 clones, with 80% to 95% found just once. The starting material was peripheral blood, obtained 28 days after the second AZD1222 dose. The source is an adult who received the AZD1222 COVID-19 vaccine.

This clone has a single count. In DNA form, the CDR3 reads TGTGCCAGTACCGGGGGACTGAATAATTCACCCCTCCACTTT. Translating gives CASTGGLNNSPLHF. This chain uses TRBV19 with TRBJ1-6; a weak D match, TRBD1 (5 bases). The CDR3 has 14 residues. V lost 7 bases and J 5 bases, leaving 12 bases between the germline ends. CDR1 and CDR2 (germline): LNHDA, SQIVND (reference sequence).

The chain combines TRBV6-5 with TRBJ2-7; 9 nucleotides align to TRBD1. J gave up 7 bases and V 5 bases, and 9 bases lay outside the gene matches. The CDR3 runs to 14 residues. Germline V CDR1 and CDR2: MNHEY, SVGAGI. The DNA of the CDR3 is TGTGCCAGCAGTACCCGGGACAGGGTGGGGGAGCAGTACTTC. Its translation: CASSTRDRVGEQYF.

The V call is TRBV7-9, the J call TRBJ2-1, with 9 bases fitting TRBD1. The CDR3 sequence is 14 residues long. Germline CDR1 is SEHNR and CDR2 is FQNEAQ (reference sequence). Trimming took 5 bases from V and 8 from J; bases not matched to a gene: 7. The CDR3 region has the DNA TGTGCCAGCAGCACTGGGACAGGGTTTTATGAGCAGTTCTTC. It codes for CASSTGTGFYEQFF.

The table lists this clone with a few counts. The chain combines TRBV6-5 with TRBJ2-5, with D perhaps matching TRBD1 (7 bases). Deletions cut 6 bases from V and 5 bases from J, with 19 bases between. This CDR3 is built from 15 residues. Germline assignment: CDR1 MNHEY and CDR2 SVGAGI. As DNA, the CDR3 is TGTGCCAGCAGCCCCGGGACCCCAGGGGGGGAGACCCAGTACTTC. Its translation is CASSPGTPGGETQYF.

The V call is TRBV4-1, the J call TRBJ1-5; D not resolved. Trimming shortened V by 1 base and J by 1 base, and 8 bases separated the two germline ends. The CDR3 sequence is 15 residues long. Germline loops: CDR1 MGHRA, CDR2 YSYEKL. The CDR3 protein is CASSQVMVSNQPQHF. The CDR3 nucleotides are TGCGCCAGCAGCCAAGTAATGGTGAGCAATCAGCCCCAGCATTTT.

The chain uses TRBV28 and TRBJ1-5; D may be TRBD1 (6 bases). V was cut by 4 bases and J by 5 bases, with 12 bases left in between. This CDR3 is 14 amino acids long. In germline, CDR1 is MDHEN, CDR2 SYDVKM. The CDR3 DNA reads as TGTGCCAGCAGTTCTCCCGCAGGGGATCAGCCCCAGCATTTT. This translates into CASSSPAGDQPQHF. The full variable domain, completed using reference TRBV28 and TRBJ1-5, is DVKVTQSSRYLVKRTGEKVFLECVQDMDHENMFWYRQDPGLGLRLIYFSYDVKMKEKGDIPEGYSVSREKKERFSLILESASTNQTSMYLCASSSPAGDQPQHFGDGTRLSIL.

A single count supports this clone. This chain connects TRBV6-1 to TRBJ1-5; D is ambiguous. CDR1 is MNHNS and CDR2 is SASEGT in the germline V gene. V was shortened by 3 bases and J by 5 bases, with 8 bases between the two germline ends. There are 13 residues in the CDR3. Here the CDR3 reads CASSEQRDQPQHF. In DNA, the CDR3 is TGTGCCAGCAGTGAGCAAAGGGATCAGCCCCAGCATTTT.

This clone has more than one count but fewer than ten. The chain employs TRBV29-1 and TRBJ2-5; D perhaps matches TRBD1 (6 bases). Between the trimmed V and J ends, which lost 7 bases and 4 bases, there was a span of 13 bases. This CDR3 spans 12 amino acids. Looked up from germline, CDR1 is SQVTM and CDR2 is ANQGSEA. The CDR3 here is CSGGLGAETQYF. DNA for the CDR3: TGCAGCGGGGGCTTGGGGGCAGAGACCCAGTACTTC.

V and J are TRBV6-2 or TRBV6-3 and TRBJ2-7, with TRBD2 matching over 8 bases. Germline values: CDR1 MNHEY, CDR2 SVGEGT. CDR3 length: 15 amino acids. V lost 5 bases, J lost 0 bases, and 6 bases stayed unmatched. In nucleotides, the CDR3 is TGTGCCAGCAGTATAAAGCGGGAGCGCTCCTACGAGCAGTACTTC. It is translated as CASSIKRERSYEQYF.

The V and J genes are TRBV14 and TRBJ2-7; 7 bases fit TRBD2. Trimming cost V 1 base and J 2 bases; bases outside gene matches: 5. Germline loops: CDR1 SGHDN, CDR2 FVKESK. The CDR3 consists of 15 residues. The CDR3 reads CASSQGLAGTYEQYF. DNA for the CDR3: TGTGCCAGCAGCCAAGGACTAGCCGGTACCTACGAGCAGTACTTC.

This chain connects TRBV5-1 to TRBJ2-2; a weak D match, TRBD2 (6 bases). V was pared by 2 bases and J by 4 bases, with 6 bases between. The CDR3 totals 13 residues. Germline CDR1 SGHRS, CDR2 YFSETQ. The CDR3 DNA follows: TGCGCCAGCAGCTTCGGGAGCACCGGGGAGCTGTTTTTT. Translating it yields CASSFGSTGELFF.

The table lists this clone with a count of one. The rearrangement uses TRBV7-3 and TRBJ2-1; D ambiguous. Germline V lookup: CDR1 SGHTA, CDR2 FQGTGA. The V end lost 0 bases, the J end lost 3 bases, and 0 bases lay between the germline ends. CDR3 length: 12 amino acids. CDR3 coding DNA: TGTGCCAGCAGCTTAACCTACAATGAGCAGTTCTTC. It encodes CASSLTYNEQFF.

V is TRBV12-3 or TRBV12-4 and J is TRBJ1-6; D call uncertain. The CDR3 loop spans 13 amino acids. V was pared by 5 bases and J by 0 bases, with 2 bases between. The CDR3: CASSRSYNSPLHF. DNA for the CDR3: TGTGCCAGCAGTCGCTCCTATAATTCACCCCTCCACTTT.